This T cell receptor (beta chain) was retrieved from a study of spatial heterogeneity in lung cancer. Study overall: Detection consistently yielded more beta chains than alpha chains. Study-wide results and caveats: Ubiquitous, expanded tumor-derived TCRs were more frequently observed in blood at resection than at follow-up.

Time point: sample taken at primary tumor resection. From tumor, nontumor lung or frozen PBMC, whole RNA was taken unsorted for sequencing. A distinct unique molecular identifier was carried by each TCR cDNA molecule. TCRdb re-called the 5' RACE reads through MiXCR, storing one row per CDR3 protein. In the table there are 50,000 to 75,000 distinct CDR3 sequences, approximately 6% of which are singletons. The CDR3 runs 13 residues. CDR1 is MDHEN, CDR2 SYDVKM, per germline. Between the trimmed V and J ends, which lost 3 bases and 1 base, there was a span of 6 bases. In regard to this clonotype: Its matching antigen is unknown.

This receptor was taken from a female donor with early-stage non-small cell lung cancer. The chain has TRBV28 and TRBJ1-1; D remains unclear. Sequenced here: PBMCs, sampled at surgery. CDR3 residues: CASSFPQNTEAFF. CDR3 bases: TGTGCCAGCAGTTTCCCTCAGAACACTGAAGCTTTCTTT.